A selection of T cell receptor beta chains follows, all from one sample in a study of T cell responses to AZD1222 COVID-19 vaccine. Assay used: immunoSEQ multiplex PCR; TCRdb lists only in-frame clones, some missing. In the table there are 90,000 to 150,000 clones, around 87% of which are singletons. Sequencing was performed on peripheral blood, taken on day 0 of AZD1222 vaccination. Source of these receptors: an adult in good health. CDR3s include the opening cysteine and the closing phenylalanine or tryptophan. D genes are given only for firm matches. The size field is filled for only some rows; it gives once, few, many or a size class.

j_call | cdr3_length | v_call | clone_size | d_call | cdr3_nt | cdr3_aa
TRBJ2-1 | 14 | TRBV6-5 | NA | TRBD2 | TGTGCCAGCAGTTACCGGCCAGCGGGGAGTGAGCAGTTCTTC | CASSYRPAGSEQFF
TRBJ1-1 | 14 | TRBV5-4 | NA | NA | TGTGCCAGCAGCTTGGTAACAGAGAACACTGAAGCTTTCTTT | CASSLVTENTEAFF
TRBJ1-1 | 15 | TRBV19 | NA | NA | TGTGCCAGTAATCAGGGTTTGGGTTTAAACACTGAAGCTTTCTTT | CASNQGLGLNTEAFF
TRBJ1-5 | 14 | TRBV6-2/TRBV6-3 | NA | NA | TGTGCCAGCAGTTGGCGGTATAGCAATCAGCCCCAGCATTTT | CASSWRYSNQPQHF
TRBJ1-2 | 17 | TRBV4-3 | NA | TRBD1 | TGCGCCAGCAGCCAAGACGGGGAGGGGGCGCCTAACTATGGCTACACCTTC | CASSQDGEGAPNYGYTF
TRBJ2-7 | 11 | TRBV20-1 | once | NA | TGCAGTGCTAGCGGGGTAAACGAGCAGTACTTC | CSASGVNEQYF
TRBJ2-2 | 15 | TRBV7-2 | NA | TRBD2 | TGTGCCAGCAGCTCTAGCGGGGGAAACACCGGGGAGCTGTTTTTT | CASSSSGGNTGELFF
TRBJ2-5 | 14 | TRBV24-1 | NA | NA | TGTGCCACCAGCCGAGGAAGGGGTTCAGAGACCCAGTACTTC | CATSRGRGSETQYF
TRBJ1-3 | 15 | TRBV6-1 | NA | NA | TGTGCCAGCAGTGAACGAGACAGGCCTGAGAGGACCATATATTTT | CASSERDRPERTIYF
TRBJ1-2 | 14 | TRBV27 | NA | TRBD1 | TGTGCCAGCAGTCTAGGACAGGGGGTTAGGGGCTACACCTTC | CASSLGQGVRGYTF
TRBJ1-6 | 14 | TRBV30 | NA | NA | TGTGCCTGGAGTGTACCGGGCCTTAATTCACCCCTCCACTTT | CAWSVPGLNSPLHF
TRBJ1-2 | 12 | TRBV6-5 | NA | NA | TGTGCCAGCAGTCAAAGTGAAGGGATAATCACCTTC | CASSQSEGIITF
TRBJ1-1 | 12 | TRBV10-3 | NA | NA | TGTGCCATCAGTGTGGGGCAGGACAACCGGCGCTTT | CAISVGQDNRRF
TRBJ2-7 | 13 | TRBV2 | NA | NA | TGTGCCACTGGCCTAGAGATGGAATACGAGCAGTACTTC | CATGLEMEYEQYF
TRBJ2-4 | 15 | TRBV10-2 | once | NA | TGCGCCAGCAGTGACGGGATTTTAGCCAAAAACATTCAGTACTTC | CASSDGILAKNIQYF
TRBJ1-6 | 17 | TRBV4-2 | NA | NA | TGTGCCAGCAGCCAAGGCGGAGGGAGCTCCTATAATTCACCCCTCCACTTT | CASSQGGGSSYNSPLHF
TRBJ1-1 | 16 | TRBV4-3 | few | TRBD1 | TGCGCCAGCAGCCAGGATCGTTTGGGACAGGGTGTTGAAGCTTTCTTT | CASSQDRLGQGVEAFF
TRBJ2-7 | 15 | TRBV3-1/TRBV3-2 | NA | TRBD1 | TGTGCCAGCAGCCTACCGGGACAGGGTTGGTACGAGCAGTACTTC | CASSLPGQGWYEQYF
TRBJ2-3 | 13 | TRBV27 | NA | NA | TGTGCCAGCAGTTTAGTCAGGGGAAATACGCAGTATTTT | CASSLVRGNTQYF
TRBJ1-2 | 15 | TRBV9 | NA | NA | TGTGCCAGCAGCGTAGATCCGGGAGAGGGCTATGGCTACACCTTC | CASSVDPGEGYGYTF
TRBJ1-2 | 14 | TRBV5-1 | NA | NA | TGCGCCAGCAGGTTCCTAGGGGGAGGAGGCGGCTACACCTTC | CASRFLGGGGGYTF
TRBJ2-7 | 14 | TRBV7-2 | NA | NA | TGTGCCAGCAGCCTAACCAGGAGCTCCTACGAGCAGTACTTC | CASSLTRSSYEQYF
TRBJ1-2 | 16 | TRBV2 | NA | TRBD1 | TGTGCCAGCCGCAGGACTTCACAGGGGGCGCGTACGGGCTACACCTTC | CASRRTSQGARTGYTF
TRBJ2-5 | 16 | TRBV7-2 | once | NA | TGTGCCAGCAGCTCCGCATTGGGACTTTTTCTAGAGACCCAGTACTTC | CASSSALGLFLETQYF
TRBJ1-1 | 11 | TRBV6-5 | NA | NA | TGTGCCACCGGCTCAGGATCAGAAGCTTTCTTT | CATGSGSEAFF
TRBJ1-2 | 14 | TRBV9 | NA | TRBD1 | TGTGCCAGCAGCACTGGACAGGGAGACTATGGCTACACCTTC | CASSTGQGDYGYTF
TRBJ2-7 | 13 | TRBV28 | NA | TRBD1 | TGTGCCAGCGCAGGACAGGGGCCCTACGAGCAGTACTTC | CASAGQGPYEQYF